This T cell receptor beta chain was sequenced during a study of blood T cell repertoires in COVID-19. Overall study context: There were acute and convalescent COVID-19 samples, and they came from the United States, Italy and Spain. From T cells, B-cell-depleted T cells, or PBMCs came the material, which was cDNA or gDNA.

The table lists this clone with a count of one. The ends were cut back, 3 bases at V and 8 bases at J, with 12 bases in the middle. Germline CDR1 and CDR2: SGHNT and YYREEE (reference sequence). This CDR3 is built from 13 residues. In the source study's methods: Nucleated cell number was recorded as an estimate derived from reference gene primer amplification. Assay: immunoSEQ multiplex PCR; the TCRdb copy retains only in-frame clones and omits some. V, J and clone size derive from that table, while D and trimming were established from the DNA sequence. The data hold 200,000 or so clones, with about 84% observed a single time. Seattle patients were enrolled while actively infected and followed longitudinally.

Sequenced sample: peripheral blood. The receptor comes from a person aged 65-85 years with COVID-19, enrolled during active disease. This rearrangement joins TRBV5-4 to TRBJ2-1; no definite D call. DNA for the CDR3: TGTGCCAGCAGCTCCTCAGCGTTTGATGAGCAGTTCTTC. Translation gives CASSSSAFDEQFF.